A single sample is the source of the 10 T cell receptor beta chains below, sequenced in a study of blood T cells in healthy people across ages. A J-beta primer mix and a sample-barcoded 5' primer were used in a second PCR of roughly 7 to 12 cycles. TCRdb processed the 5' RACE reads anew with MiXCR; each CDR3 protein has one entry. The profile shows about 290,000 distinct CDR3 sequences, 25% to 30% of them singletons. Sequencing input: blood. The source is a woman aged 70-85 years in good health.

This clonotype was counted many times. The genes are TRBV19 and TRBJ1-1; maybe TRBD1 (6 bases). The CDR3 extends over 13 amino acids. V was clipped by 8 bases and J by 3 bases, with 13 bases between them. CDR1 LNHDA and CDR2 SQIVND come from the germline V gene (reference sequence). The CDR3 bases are TGTGCCAGTCGGATACAGGGTTACACTGAAGCTTTCTTT. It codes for CASRIQGYTEAFF.

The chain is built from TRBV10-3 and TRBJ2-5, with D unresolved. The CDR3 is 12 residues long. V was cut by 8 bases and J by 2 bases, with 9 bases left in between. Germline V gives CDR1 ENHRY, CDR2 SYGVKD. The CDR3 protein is CAIGSDQETQYF. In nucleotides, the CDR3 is TGTGCCATCGGGTCCGATCAAGAGACCCAGTACTTC.

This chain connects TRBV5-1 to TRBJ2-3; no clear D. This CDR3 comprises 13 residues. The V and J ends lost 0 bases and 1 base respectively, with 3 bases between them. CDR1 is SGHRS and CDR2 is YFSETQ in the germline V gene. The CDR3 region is CASSLDRTDTQYF. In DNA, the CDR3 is TGCGCCAGCAGCTTGGACCGCACAGATACGCAGTATTTT.

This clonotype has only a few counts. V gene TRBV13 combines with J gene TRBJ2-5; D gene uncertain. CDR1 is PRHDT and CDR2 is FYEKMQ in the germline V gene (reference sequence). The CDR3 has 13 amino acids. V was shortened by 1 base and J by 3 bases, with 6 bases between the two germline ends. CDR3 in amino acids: CASSLDRKETQYF. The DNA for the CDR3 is TGTGCCAGCAGCTTAGACAGAAAAGAGACCCAGTACTTC.

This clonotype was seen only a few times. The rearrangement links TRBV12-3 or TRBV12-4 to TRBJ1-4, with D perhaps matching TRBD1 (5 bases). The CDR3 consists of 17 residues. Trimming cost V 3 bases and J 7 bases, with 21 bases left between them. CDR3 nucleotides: TGTGCCAGCAGTTTCATCGGTTGGGGCCAAGAGACTGAAAAACTGTTTTTT. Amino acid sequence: CASSFIGWGQETEKLFF.

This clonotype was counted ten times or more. The CDR3 DNA reads as TGCAGCGTTGTGTCTGGCCTGTCCCCTAACGAGCAGTACTTC. This sequence encodes CSVVSGLSPNEQYF. The chain recombines TRBV29-1 with TRBJ2-7, with D unclear. V lost 4 bases and J 5 bases, leaving 18 bases between the germline ends. The CDR3 consists of 14 residues. Germline V gene data show CDR1 as SQVTM and CDR2 as ANQGSEA.

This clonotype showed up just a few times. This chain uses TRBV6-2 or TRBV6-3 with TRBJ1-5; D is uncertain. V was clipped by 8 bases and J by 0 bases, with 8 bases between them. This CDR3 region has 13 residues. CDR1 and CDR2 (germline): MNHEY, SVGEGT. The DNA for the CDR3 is TGTGCCAGCGGGGATTTTAGCAATCAGCCCCAGCATTTT. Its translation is CASGDFSNQPQHF.

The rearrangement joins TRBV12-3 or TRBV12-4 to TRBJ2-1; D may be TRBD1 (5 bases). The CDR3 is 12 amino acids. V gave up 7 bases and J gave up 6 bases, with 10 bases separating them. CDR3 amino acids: CASMVTGNEQFF. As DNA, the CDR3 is TGTGCCAGCATGGTCACAGGCAATGAGCAGTTCTTC.

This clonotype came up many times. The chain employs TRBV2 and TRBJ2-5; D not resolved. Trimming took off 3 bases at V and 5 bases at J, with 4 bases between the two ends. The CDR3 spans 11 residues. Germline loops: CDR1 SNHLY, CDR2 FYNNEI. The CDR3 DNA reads TGTGCCAGCAGTGATAGGGAGACCCAGTACTTC. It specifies CASSDRETQYF.

CDR3 protein: CSAREDWNEQYF. The CDR3, as DNA: TGCAGTGCTAGAGAGGATTGGAACGAGCAGTACTTC. The chain carries TRBV20-1 and TRBJ2-5; D is undetermined. The J call may be incorrect, as the DNA end agrees better with TRBJ2-7. This CDR3 contains 12 residues. In germline, CDR1 is DFQATT, CDR2 SNEGSKA (reference sequence).